What follows are 22 T cell receptor beta chains derived from one specimen sequenced in a study of T-cell reconstitution after alpha-beta-depleted transplantation in children. Using unique molecular identifiers, the investigators prepared the TCRbeta library. MiXCR was run by TCRdb on the PCR reads, yielding one entry per CDR3 protein. The data show about 340,000 distinct CDR3 sequences, over 9% seen once. Specimen: PBMCs from the stem cell graft donor, collected from the stem cell graft. Receptors were obtained from a human donor who donated a stem cell graft to a child with acute lymphoblastic leukemia.

The gene calls are TRBV4-1 and TRBJ1-4; a possible D gene is TRBD1 (6 bases). The germline CDR1 and CDR2 sequences are MGHRA and YSYEKL. The CDR3 is 21 amino acids. V lost 6 bases, J lost 4 bases, and 33 bases lay in between. This CDR3 reads CASSPSSPGGAGGRINEKLFF. CDR3 bases: TGCGCCAGCAGTCCAAGTAGCCCCGGGGGGGCCGGTGGACGGATTAATGAAAAACTGTTTTTT.

The chain recombines TRBV12-3 or TRBV12-4 with TRBJ1-2; tentatively, D is TRBD1 (5 bases). The V and J ends lost 7 bases and 0 bases respectively, with 18 bases between them. The CDR3 contains 16 residues. The CDR3 sequence is CASIPWRQGSNYGYTF. For the CDR3, the DNA is TGTGCCAGCATCCCATGGAGGCAGGGCTCTAACTATGGCTACACCTTC.

This clonotype has a handful of counts. The chain joins TRBV20-1 to TRBJ2-7; TRBD1 matches 9 bases. The CDR3 length is 16 residues. The germline V gene has CDR1 DFQATT and CDR2 SNEGSKA (reference sequence). Trimming took 4 bases from V and 1 from J; bases not matched to a gene: 11. CDR3 in amino acids: CSANTPGQGLSYEQYF. CDR3 bases: TGCAGTGCTAACACACCGGGACAGGGTTTGTCCTACGAGCAGTACTTC.

V and J are TRBV24-1 and TRBJ1-1; perhaps TRBD1 as D (6 bases). V lost 3 bases and J 8 bases, leaving 12 bases between the germline ends. The germline V gene has CDR1 KGHDR and CDR2 SFDVKD. The CDR3 is 13 residues long. CDR3 DNA: TGTGCCACCAGTGATAAGCAGGGGCGGGAAGCTTTCTTT. Protein: CATSDKQGREAFF.

The rearrangement joins TRBV6-4 to TRBJ1-6, with 7 bases that match TRBD1. The V and J ends lost 0 bases and 10 bases, in that order; junction bases with no gene match: 6. The CDR3 is made up of 15 amino acids. CDR1 MRHNA and CDR2 SNTAGT come from the germline V gene. Written as DNA, the CDR3 is TGTGCCAGCAGTGACTCGACGGACAGGCGGTCACCCCTCCACTTT. As protein: CASSDSTDRRSPLHF.

In its sample, this clonotype was seen many times. The chain couples TRBV7-8 to TRBJ2-7; no clear D gene. Germline lookup yields CDR1 SGHVS and CDR2 FQNEAQ. The CDR3 is made up of 14 amino acids. The germline V and J ends were trimmed by 5 bases and 4 bases, with 15 bases remaining between them. CDR3 amino acids: CASSPSRLRYEQYF. The DNA for the CDR3 is TGTGCCAGCAGCCCATCCAGGTTGAGGTACGAGCAGTACTTC.

The chain joins TRBV19 to TRBJ1-1; 9 positions agree with TRBD1. The CDR3 sequence is 16 residues long. The J segment lost 4 bases and the V segment lost 1 base, leaving 7 bases of the junction unmatched. Germline assignment: CDR1 LNHDA and CDR2 SQIVND (reference sequence). CDR3 bases: TGTGCCAGTAGTATAGGTGGGACAGGGTTGGGCACTGAAGCTTTCTTT. This gives the protein CASSIGGTGLGTEAFF.

J is TRBJ2-3 and V is TRBV10-3; possibly TRBD1 or TRBD2 for D (5 bases each). The CDR3 contains 16 residues. From germline, CDR1 is ENHRY and CDR2 SYGVKD. The germline V and J ends were trimmed by 11 bases and 0 bases, with 21 bases remaining between them. CDR3 nucleotides: TGTGCCTCAAAACCCTCCGGGACCGCGAGCACAGATACGCAGTATTTT. As protein: CASKPSGTASTDTQYF.

This clonotype has a count of ten or more. The rearrangement joins TRBV2 to TRBJ2-7; 10 bases agree with TRBD2. The CDR3 has 18 amino acids. Germline values: CDR1 SNHLY, CDR2 FYNNEI. Trimming cost V 7 bases and J 2 bases; bases outside gene matches: 17. The CDR3 nucleotides read TGTGCCAGCAACTCCCCGGGACTAGCGCAATATCCAACCTACGAGCAGTACTTC. Its protein product is CASNSPGLAQYPTYEQYF.

Only a few counts were recorded for this clonotype. No DNA is shown, since the ends of the CDR3 on it are uncertain; the CDR3 is the one TCRdb lists. V is TRBV21-1 and J is TRBJ1-1; the D segment call TRBD1 is taken from the table without a DNA check. TRBV21-1 is a known pseudogene. A total of 17 residues make up the CDR3, ends included. CDR3 amino acids: CASSKWGQGTGNTEAFF.

This clonotype was observed many times. The chain links TRBV7-8 to TRBJ2-1; 8 bases are a match to TRBD1. The CDR3 covers 16 residues. Looked up from germline, CDR1 is SGHVS and CDR2 is FQNEAQ. Germline trimming cut 6 bases from V and 0 bases from J; bases unmatched to any gene: 7. CDR3 DNA: TGTGCCAGCAGATCAGGGGGCTTGAGCTCCTACAATGAGCAGTTCTTC. Translating gives CASRSGGLSSYNEQFF. Full variable domain (rest looked up from reference TRBV7-8 and TRBJ2-1): GAGVSQSPRYKVAKRGQDVALRCDPISGHVSLFWYQQALGQGPEFLTYFQNEAQLDKSGLPSDRFFAERPEGSVSTLKIQRTQQEDSAVYLCASRSGGLSSYNEQFFGPGTRLTVL.

This clonotype has more than one count but fewer than ten. The chain joins TRBV4-3 to TRBJ1-5; possibly TRBD1 for D (5 bases). This CDR3 is 17 amino acids long. Trimming shortened V by 0 bases and J by 8 bases, and 20 bases separated the two germline ends. Germline CDR1 reads LGHNA; CDR2 reads YSLEER. This CDR3 is CASSQDFAGVRGEPQHF. The CDR3 DNA is TGCGCCAGCAGCCAAGATTTCGCGGGGGTTCGGGGCGAGCCCCAGCATTTT.

This rearrangement joins TRBV4-2 to TRBJ1-2, with D possibly matching TRBD1 (6 bases). The germline V gene encodes CDR1 LGHNA and CDR2 YNFKEQ. This CDR3 is built from 14 residues. With 4 bases removed from V and 4 bases from J, the gap between germline ends came to 13 bases. As DNA, the CDR3 is TGTGCCAGCAGCCTCACAGGGTGGGGCTATGGCTACACCTTC. This gives the protein CASSLTGWGYGYTF.

The sample holds a few counts of this clonotype. The genes are TRBV7-9 and TRBJ1-4; possibly TRBD1 for D (6 bases). The CDR3 extends over 15 amino acids. Germline loops: CDR1 SEHNR, CDR2 FQNEAQ (reference sequence). Trimming removed 0 bases at V and 8 bases at J, with 13 bases between. The CDR3 coding sequence is TGTGCCAGCAGCTTAGCGGAAGGGGGTGAAGAAAAACTGTTTTTT. It yields the protein CASSLAEGGEEKLFF.

This clonotype appeared a few times. The chain has TRBV21-1 and TRBJ2-3; whether TRBD1, the table's D call, matches the DNA was not checked. TRBV21-1 represents a pseudogene. The length of the CDR3 is 14 residues. The CDR3 nucleotides are TGTGCCAGCAGGCCCCTAGCAGGCACAGATACGCAGTATTTT. Protein: CASRPLAGTDTQYF.

This rearrangement joins TRBV7-6 to TRBJ2-7; D is unclear. In germline, CDR1 is SGHVS, CDR2 FNYEAQ. This CDR3 region has 13 residues. V lost 8 bases and J 2 bases, leaving 13 bases between the germline ends. CDR3: CASSDGLTYEQYF. CDR3 DNA sequence: TGTGCCAGCTCTGACGGGCTGACCTACGAGCAGTACTTC.

A few counts support this clonotype. The chain combines TRBV4-3 with TRBJ2-2, with D unresolved. Trimming removed 0 bases at V and 5 bases at J, with 7 bases between. Looked up from germline, CDR1 is LGHNA and CDR2 is YSLEER. The CDR3 extends over 14 amino acids. This CDR3 reads CASSQDRATGELFF. The DNA of the CDR3 is TGCGCCAGCAGCCAAGATCGAGCAACCGGGGAGCTGTTTTTT.

This clonotype is medium-sized in the sample. The V gene is TRBV29-1, the J gene TRBJ2-7; D may match TRBD1 or TRBD2 (6 bases each). The CDR3 loop spans 14 amino acids. V was clipped by 1 base and J by 3 bases, with 13 bases between them. Germline V gene sequence: CDR1 SQVTM, CDR2 ANQGSEA. The CDR3 DNA reads TGCAGCGTTGAAGGTTACCGGGGGCTCTACGAGCAGTACTTC. Its protein is CSVEGYRGLYEQYF.

This clonotype has a handful of counts. The chain recombines TRBV7-8 with TRBJ2-7; D unresolved. CDR3 length: 14 residues. Germline V gene data show CDR1 as SGHVS and CDR2 as FQNEAQ. The ends were cut back, 1 base at V and 2 bases at J, with 9 bases in the middle. The CDR3 DNA follows: TGTGCCAGCAGCTTAGGGCCTGGACCCTACGAGCAGTACTTC. Protein: CASSLGPGPYEQYF.

This clonotype showed up many times. The CDR3 spells CASSLGVAVGGEQFF. DNA for the CDR3: TGTGCCAGCAGCCTTGGAGTAGCGGTAGGCGGTGAGCAGTTCTTC. The chain has TRBV5-6 and TRBJ2-1; TRBD2 might be the D (6 bases). The V and J ends lost 4 bases and 9 bases respectively, with 20 bases between them. Germline V lookup: CDR1 SGHDT, CDR2 YYEEEE. The CDR3 totals 15 residues.

This clonotype was counted a few times. The chain carries TRBV12-3 or TRBV12-4 and TRBJ1-4, with TRBD1 matching 7 bases. The CDR3 runs 14 residues. Germline trimming cut 6 bases from V and 8 bases from J; bases unmatched to any gene: 9. The chain's CDR3 is CASRFTGVGEKLFF. The CDR3 nucleotides read TGTGCCAGCAGATTCACAGGGGTAGGGGAAAAACTGTTTTTT.

There are many counts of this clonotype. This chain links TRBV7-9 with TRBJ2-5; TRBD1 matches 7 bases. Germline CDR1 reads SEHNR; CDR2 reads FQNEAQ (reference sequence). The V gene end was trimmed by 5 bases and the J gene end by 2 bases; junction bases not matched to a gene: 8. There are 15 residues in the CDR3. In DNA, the CDR3 is TGTGCCAGCAGCCCTTACACGACAGGGCAAGAGACCCAGTACTTC. Its protein product is CASSPYTTGQETQYF.